The clone carrying this TCR beta chain was seen a few times. Its antigen is as yet unknown. Researchers tagged individual cDNA molecules with unique molecular identifiers. TCRdb analysed the 5' RACE reads with MiXCR anew, one entry per CDR3 protein. This sample has roughly 54,000 distinct CDR3 sequences; 5.6% occur once, and the top ten carry roughly 7.1%. The sample originates from a study of early T cells in non-severe SARS-CoV-2 infection. Background on the study: It was bulk RNA from unsorted whole blood that was sequenced, and the chains were unpaired.

Broader study findings: CD4 and private specificities were missed by VDJdb matching, which favored anti-spike CD8 responses.

The CDR3 is 15 amino acids. The V gene end was trimmed by 8 bases and the J gene end by 6 bases; junction bases not matched to a gene: 13. Per germline, CDR1 MRHNA and CDR2 SNTAGT. The origin of this receptor is an adult who was a healthcare worker with PCR-confirmed SARS-CoV-2 infection or an uninfected control (not recorded which). The chain is built from TRBV6-4 and TRBJ2-3; 8 bases line up with TRBD2. The sequencing input was whole blood. The CDR3 bases are TGTGCCAGCTCCACGCGGTTTAGCGGGATGGATACGCAGTATTTT. As protein: CASSTRFSGMDTQYF.